A selection of T cell receptor beta chains follows, all from one sample in a study of Graves' ophthalmopathy and Graves' hyperthyroidism. TCRdb reprocessed the multiplex PCR reads with MiXCR, giving one entry per CDR3 protein. The data show 620,000 or so distinct CDR3 sequences, about 20% seen once. The sample was peripheral blood. The receptors were sampled from a woman aged 18-29 years with stable Graves' hyperthyroidism. Some clones in this sample may be carry-over from other donors' samples. CDR3s include the opening cysteine and the closing phenylalanine or tryptophan. A D gene is named only where the DNA matches it firmly. Only some rows state a clone size, as once, few, many or a class for expanded clones.

d_gene: NA; j_gene: TRBJ1-5; abundance: NA; v_gene: TRBV27; CDR3aa: CASSLSSHQPQHF; CDR3nt: TGTGCCAGCAGTTTATCTTCCCATCAGCCCCAGCATTTT
d_gene: NA; j_gene: TRBJ2-4; abundance: many; v_gene: TRBV7-8; CDR3aa: CASSLEGGAVAKNIQYF; CDR3nt: TGTGCCAGCAGCTTAGAAGGAGGGGCGGTAGCCAAAAACATTCAGTACTTC
d_gene: NA; j_gene: TRBJ1-1; abundance: many; v_gene: TRBV2; CDR3aa: CASSRDTVMNTEAFF; CDR3nt: TGTGCTTCGTCCCGGGACACCGTTATGAACACTGAAGCTTTCTTT
d_gene: NA; j_gene: TRBJ1-1; abundance: many; v_gene: TRBV12-5; CDR3aa: CASGLGQGTEAFF; CDR3nt: TGTGCTAGTGGTTTGGGGCAAGGGACTGAAGCTTTCTTT
d_gene: NA; j_gene: TRBJ2-7; abundance: many; v_gene: TRBV4-1; CDR3aa: CASRQTPLGAYEQYF; CDR3nt: TGCGCCAGCAGACAAACTCCACTGGGGGCCTACGAGCAGTACTTC
d_gene: TRBD2; j_gene: TRBJ2-5; abundance: few; v_gene: TRBV6-2/TRBV6-3; CDR3aa: CASRLGTSGAQETQYF; CDR3nt: TGTGCCAGCAGACTTGGGACTAGCGGAGCCCAAGAGACCCAGTACTTC
d_gene: TRBD1; j_gene: TRBJ2-7; abundance: many; v_gene: TRBV27; CDR3aa: CASSLTGTVAYEQYF; CDR3nt: TGTGCCAGCAGTTTAACCGGGACAGTGGCCTACGAGCAGTACTTC
d_gene: NA; j_gene: TRBJ1-1; abundance: many; v_gene: TRBV6-1; CDR3aa: CASMPGVANTEAFF; CDR3nt: TGTGCCAGCATGCCAGGGGTGGCGAACACTGAAGCTTTCTTT
d_gene: NA; j_gene: TRBJ1-5; abundance: NA; v_gene: TRBV4-1; CDR3aa: CASSHFWGNQPQHF; CDR3nt: TGCGCCAGCAGCCACTTCTGGGGCAATCAGCCCCAGCATTTT
d_gene: NA; j_gene: TRBJ1-3; abundance: many; v_gene: TRBV2; CDR3aa: CASSYPGLLGNTIYF; CDR3nt: TGTGCCAGCAGTTACCCGGGACTCTTGGGAAACACCATATATTTT
d_gene: NA; j_gene: TRBJ2-5; abundance: NA; v_gene: TRBV12-3/TRBV12-4; CDR3aa: CASSSRAPQETQYF; CDR3nt: TGTGCCAGCAGTTCACGGGCCCCCCAAGAGACCCAGTACTTC
d_gene: NA; j_gene: TRBJ2-7; abundance: NA; v_gene: TRBV14; CDR3aa: CASSHLASRGSYEQYF; CDR3nt: TGTGCCAGCAGCCATCTTGCAAGCCGCGGCTCCTACGAGCAGTACTTC
d_gene: NA; j_gene: TRBJ1-6; abundance: many; v_gene: TRBV6-1; CDR3aa: CASSDIRGNSPLHF; CDR3nt: TGTGCCAGCAGTGACATCAGGGGCAATTCACCCCTCCACTTT
d_gene: NA; j_gene: TRBJ2-7; abundance: NA; v_gene: TRBV6-5; CDR3aa: CASSYLVGSYEQYF; CDR3nt: TGTGCCAGCAGTTACTTAGTCGGCTCCTACGAGCAGTACTTC
d_gene: NA; j_gene: TRBJ1-5; abundance: many; v_gene: TRBV6-2/TRBV6-3; CDR3aa: CASSGRLIQPQHF; CDR3nt: TGTGCCAGCAGTGGCCGTTTGATCCAGCCCCAGCATTTT
d_gene: NA; j_gene: TRBJ2-2; abundance: few; v_gene: TRBV19; CDR3aa: CASTQGGVPGELFF; CDR3nt: TGTGCCAGTACGCAGGGGGGGGTACCCGGGGAGCTGTTTTTT
d_gene: NA; j_gene: TRBJ2-5; abundance: NA; v_gene: TRBV20-1; CDR3aa: CSARSRGRLKRIVTQYF; CDR3nt: TGCAGTGCTAGATCCCGCGGCCGACTCAAGAGAATTGTAACCCAGTACTTC